The 10 T cell receptor beta chains below come from one sample, sequenced in a study of CD8+CD57+ T cells in acquired aplastic anemia. Profiling that covered TCR beta VDJ and CDR3 relied on genomic DNA as its template. MiXCR was run by TCRdb on the reads, yielding one entry per CDR3 protein. This table has 160,000 or so distinct CDR3 sequences, about 45% appearing once. Patients chosen for sequencing had CD8+CD57+ cells that had expanded, as shown by flow cytometry. Specimen: sorted CD4+, CD8+, or CD8+CD57+ T cells (not recorded which) from PBMCs. These TCRs come from a human donor with aplastic anemia.

This clonotype has ten or more counts. The V call is TRBV3-1, the J call TRBJ2-5, with TRBD2 matching 7 bases. V lost 1 base and J lost 4; bases outside the gene matches: 9. Germline V CDR1 and CDR2: LGHDT, YNNKEL (reference sequence). The CDR3 length is 16 residues. This chain's CDR3 is CASSQVPAGSGETQYF. In nucleotides, the CDR3 is TGTGCCAGCAGCCAAGTACCAGCGGGGTCAGGAGAGACCCAGTACTTC.

This clonotype has a count of ten or more. The V and J genes are TRBV11-2 and TRBJ1-1; D may be TRBD1 (5 bases). The germline V and J ends were trimmed by 2 bases and 11 bases, with 15 bases remaining between them. The CDR3 loop spans 13 amino acids. CDR1 is SGHAT and CDR2 is FQNNGV in the germline V gene. CDR3 bases: TGTGCCAGCAGCTTAAAGGCGGGGGGACGGGCTTTCTTT. Protein sequence: CASSLKAGGRAFF.

This clonotype was observed a single time. V gene TRBV2 combines with J gene TRBJ1-5; D is unresolved. Germline CDR1 is SNHLY and CDR2 is FYNNEI. The CDR3 is 14 residues long. Trimming pared 6 bases from V and 7 bases from J, leaving 16 bases between. For the CDR3, the DNA is TGTGCCAGCAGCAGGCCCCCGATTAGGCAGCCCCAGCATTTT. Protein: CASSRPPIRQPQHF.

The chain couples TRBV19 to TRBJ1-2; D gene uncertain. The CDR3 sequence is 12 residues long. Trimming took 3 bases from V and 4 from J, leaving 6 bases between them. Germline assignment: CDR1 LNHDA and CDR2 SQIVND (reference sequence). CDR3 nucleotide sequence: TGTGCCAGTAGTATCGGCCCCTATGGCTACACCTTC. It codes for CASSIGPYGYTF.

The rearrangement uses TRBV7-4 and TRBJ1-5, with D unclear. Looked up from germline, CDR1 is SGHVT and CDR2 is SQSDAQ. The CDR3 totals 11 residues. V dropped 5 bases and J dropped 7 bases, with 6 bases sitting between them. The CDR3 sequence: CASSTGQPQHF. In DNA, the CDR3 is TGTGCCAGCAGCACGGGACAGCCCCAGCATTTT.

The chain carries TRBV24-1 and TRBJ1-2; a weak D match, TRBD1 (5 bases). This CDR3 is built from 12 residues. CDR1 and CDR2 from the germline V gene are KGHDR and SFDVKD. The V gene lost 2 bases and the J gene lost 5 bases, with 5 bases spanning the gap. The CDR3 DNA sequence: TGTGCCACCAGTGATTGGACATATGGCTACACCTTC. Protein sequence: CATSDWTYGYTF.

V is TRBV2 and J is TRBJ2-1, with TRBD2 matching over 7 bases. The CDR3 consists of 14 residues. Germline V gives CDR1 SNHLY, CDR2 FYNNEI. Trimming took 8 bases from V and 0 from J; bases not matched to a gene: 4. CDR3: CASGRGSSYNEQFF. The CDR3 coding sequence is TGTGCCAGCGGGAGGGGAAGCTCCTACAATGAGCAGTTCTTC.

Details on this clonotype: A clone one base away is much larger, so this may be a read error. V and J are TRBV11-2 and TRBJ1-1; 10 bases fit TRBD1. The germline CDR1 and CDR2 sequences are SGHAT and FQNNGV. Trimming cost V 5 bases and J 5 bases; bases outside gene matches: 5. The CDR3 consists of 14 residues. For the CDR3, the DNA is TGTGCCAGCAGCCTCGACAGGGGGCGGACTGAAGCTTTCTTT. Protein product: CASSLDRGRTEAFF.

Many counts were recorded for this clonotype. The chain carries TRBV2 and TRBJ2-5, with TRBD2 matching 11 bases. Germline V gene lookup returns CDR1 SNHLY and CDR2 FYNNEI. The CDR3 spans 16 residues. The J segment lost 2 bases and the V segment lost 4 bases, leaving 6 bases of the junction unmatched. CDR3 sequence (DNA): TGTGCCAGCAGTGGGCGGGGACTAGCGGAACAAGAGACCCAGTACTTC. This encodes CASSGRGLAEQETQYF.

Ten or more counts support this clonotype. The V gene is TRBV6-2 or TRBV6-3, the J gene TRBJ2-3, with a weak D call TRBD1 (6 bases). Per germline, CDR1 MNHEY and CDR2 SVGEGT. The CDR3 is made up of 16 amino acids. Trimming pared 2 bases from V and 2 bases from J, leaving 14 bases between. The CDR3 loop is CASSYRVDRITDTQYF. In DNA form, the CDR3 reads TGTGCCAGCAGTTACCGGGTGGACAGAATCACAGATACGCAGTATTTT.